The 13 T cell receptor beta chains below were found in one sample sequenced in a study of T cell responses to AZD1222 COVID-19 vaccine. The protocol was immunoSEQ multiplex PCR, while the TCRdb copy is restricted to in-frame clones and leaves out a portion. The sample gives 150,000 to 200,000 clones, approximately 90% of which show up once; about 3.5% is in the top ten. Sequences were derived from peripheral blood, sampled 28 days after the second AZD1222 dose. All receptors derive from an adult who received the AZD1222 COVID-19 vaccine.

This rearrangement joins TRBV28 to TRBJ2-7; 14 nucleotides align to TRBD2. This CDR3 is 13 amino acids long. Germline V CDR1 and CDR2: MDHEN, SYDVKM. After removal of 10 bases from V and 4 bases from J, the junction contained 3 bases not matched to a gene. The CDR3 loop reads CATGTSGRYEQYF. CDR3 coding DNA: TGTGCCACTGGGACTAGCGGGAGATACGAGCAGTACTTC.

In the case of this clone: Additional DNA sequences in this sample encode the identical CDR3. The chain recombines TRBV7-3 with TRBJ1-1; a weak D match, TRBD1 (6 bases). The CDR3 spans 13 residues. Germline V lookup: CDR1 SGHTA, CDR2 FQGTGA. Trimming shortened V by 3 bases and J by 1 base, and 6 bases separated the two germline ends. The CDR3 region has the DNA TGTGCCAGCAGCTTGGACAGGAACACTGAAGCTTTCTTT. Its translation: CASSLDRNTEAFF. The whole variable domain, filled in from reference TRBV7-3 and TRBJ1-1, reads GAGVSQTPSNKVTEKGKYVELRCDPISGHTALYWYRQSLGQGPEFLIYFQGTGAADDSGLPNDRFFAVRPEGSVSTLKIQRTERGDSAVYLCASSLDRNTEAFFGQGTRLTVV.

The chain is built from TRBV19 and TRBJ2-5; tentative D call: TRBD1 (6 bases). This CDR3 is 12 amino acids long. V shed 5 bases and J shed 5 bases, with 9 bases lying between them. Germline CDR1 and CDR2: LNHDA and SQIVND (reference sequence). DNA of the CDR3: TGTGCCAGTAGTGGGGGCCGGGAGACCCAGTACTTC. Translating it yields CASSGGRETQYF.

The J gene is TRBJ2-3, the V gene TRBV7-9; D call uncertain. V gave up 3 bases and J gave up 0 bases, with 10 bases separating them. CDR1 and CDR2 from the germline V gene are SEHNR and FQNEAQ (reference sequence). The length of the CDR3 is 15 residues. The CDR3 coding sequence is TGTGCCAGCAGCTTCTTAGGCATAAGCACAGATACGCAGTATTTT. Translating gives CASSFLGISTDTQYF.

The CDR3 coding sequence is TGTGCCAGCAGTAGAAATCTCCTCAATCAGCCCCAGCATTTT. This sequence encodes CASSRNLLNQPQHF. J is TRBJ1-5 and V is TRBV28, with unresolved D. The V gene's germline CDR1 is MDHEN and CDR2 SYDVKM. The CDR3 loop spans 14 amino acids. Trimming removed 5 bases from V and 3 bases from J, with 11 bases in between.

The chain combines TRBV7-9 with TRBJ2-2; D is ambiguous. The germline V gene encodes CDR1 SEHNR and CDR2 FQNEAQ (reference sequence). The CDR3 is made up of 12 amino acids. Trimming took off 7 bases at V and 1 base at J, with 4 bases between the two ends. CDR3 residues: CASKWNTGELFF. The DNA for the CDR3 is TGTGCCAGCAAGTGGAACACCGGGGAGCTGTTTTTT.

The chain couples TRBV5-4 to TRBJ2-1; 12 positions match TRBD2. Looked up from germline, CDR1 is SGHNT and CDR2 is YYREEE (reference sequence). V lost 5 bases and J lost 3; bases outside the gene matches: 3. This CDR3 comprises 15 residues. The CDR3 DNA reads as TGTGCCAGCAGTCCGACTAGCGGGAGCTACAATGAGCAGTTCTTC. Its protein is CASSPTSGSYNEQFF.

The CDR3 coding sequence is TGTGCCAGCAGCCAAAAGGGCACCTATAATTCACCCCTCCACTTT. Protein: CASSQKGTYNSPLHF. This chain joins TRBV3-1 (or the pseudogene TRBV3-2) and TRBJ1-6; no clear D gene. This CDR3 is 15 amino acids long. CDR1 LGHDT and CDR2 YNNKEL come from the germline V gene (reference sequence). V was pared by 2 bases and J by 2 bases, with 7 bases between.

The chain joins TRBV5-5 to TRBJ2-1; TRBD2 matches at 10 bases. The CDR3 has 16 residues. The germline gives CDR1 SGHKS, CDR2 YYEKEE (reference sequence). The junction had 11 bases not matched to a gene; V was cut back by 2 bases and J by 9 bases. DNA of the CDR3: TGTGCCAGCAGCTTTGCACCCGGGACTAGCGCTGGTGAGCAGTTCTTC. Protein: CASSFAPGTSAGEQFF.

This rearrangement joins TRBV21-1 to TRBJ2-5. TRBV21-1 is tagged as a pseudogene. The CDR3 extends over 16 amino acids. CDR3 nucleotides: TGTGCCAGCATTCCACGGCCGACCCCCAGCCGGGAGACCCAGTACTTC. Translated, it gives CASIPRPTPSRETQYF.

The chain is built from TRBV30 and TRBJ1-4; 7 nucleotides line up with TRBD1. Germline trimming cut 4 bases from V and 3 bases from J; bases unmatched to any gene: 2. Germline V gene sequence: CDR1 GTSNPN, CDR2 SVGIG (reference sequence). CDR3 length: 13 amino acids. As DNA, the CDR3 is TGTGCCTGGAACAGGGGAGCTAATGAAAAACTGTTTTTT. Translated, it gives CAWNRGANEKLFF.

The V call is TRBV6-2 or TRBV6-3, the J call TRBJ2-7; no firm D call. The CDR3 is 13 residues long. Germline CDR1 is MNHEY and CDR2 is SVGEGT. Trimming cost V 4 bases and J 7 bases, with 14 bases left between them. CDR3 DNA: TGTGCCAGCAGTTCGGTACGAGATCGGGAGCAGTACTTC. Its protein product is CASSSVRDREQYF.

This chain joins TRBV10-3 and TRBJ2-1; TRBD2 agrees at 12 bases. The CDR3 loop spans 16 amino acids. Per the germline V gene, CDR1 is ENHRY and CDR2 is SYGVKD. V lost 4 bases, J lost 7 bases, and 8 bases stayed unmatched. The CDR3: CAISARLAGDKNEQFF. The CDR3 DNA follows: TGTGCCATCAGTGCCCGACTAGCGGGAGACAAGAATGAGCAGTTCTTC.